This TCR beta chain was sequenced during a study of blood T cell repertoires in COVID-19. Study-level background: Donors in the United States, Italy and Spain gave samples during acute or convalescent COVID-19. PBMCs, B-cell-depleted T cells, or T cells were the source of the cDNA or gDNA that made up the material.

The Seattle patients joined while their infection was active and were tracked longitudinally afterward. TCRdb's copy holds only in-frame clones and misses some; the assay was immunoSEQ multiplex PCR. The sample gives fewer than 450,000 clones, 80% to 90% of which show up once; around 6% is in the top ten. The CDR3 has 16 amino acids. The V gene lost 0 bases and the J gene lost 6 bases, with 16 bases spanning the gap. Germline values: CDR1 SGHKS, CDR2 YYEKEE (reference sequence). Sequencing was performed on peripheral blood. The TCR sequence derives from a woman aged 50 to 65 with COVID-19, enrolled during active disease. J is TRBJ2-1 and V is TRBV5-5, with D unclear. The CDR3 loop reads CASSLGMSLPGNEQFF. CDR3 nucleotide sequence: TGTGCCAGCAGCTTGGGTATGAGCCTCCCGGGCAATGAGCAGTTCTTC.